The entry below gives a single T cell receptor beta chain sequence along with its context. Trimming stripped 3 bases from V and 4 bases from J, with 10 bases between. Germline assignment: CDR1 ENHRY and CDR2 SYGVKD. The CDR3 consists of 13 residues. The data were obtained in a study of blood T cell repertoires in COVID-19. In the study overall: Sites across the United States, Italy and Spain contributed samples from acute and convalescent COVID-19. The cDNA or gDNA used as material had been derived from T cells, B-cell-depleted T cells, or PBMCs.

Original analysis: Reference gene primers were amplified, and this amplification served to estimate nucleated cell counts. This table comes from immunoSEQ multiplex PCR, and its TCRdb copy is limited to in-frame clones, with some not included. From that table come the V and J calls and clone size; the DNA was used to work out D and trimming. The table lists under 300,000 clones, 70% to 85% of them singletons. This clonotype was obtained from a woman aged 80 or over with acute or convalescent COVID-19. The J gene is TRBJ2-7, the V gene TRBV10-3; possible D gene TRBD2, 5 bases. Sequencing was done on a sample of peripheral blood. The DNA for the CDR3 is TGTGCCATCAGTGACCGCACGGGGTACGAGCAGTACTTC. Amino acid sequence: CAISDRTGYEQYF.